A selection of T cell receptor beta chains follows, all from one sample in a study of glioma-infiltrating T cells after dendritic cell vaccination. TCRdb's copy holds only in-frame clones and misses some; the assay was immunoSEQ multiplex PCR. The sample lists approximately 85,000 clones; around 84% were seen once. Sequences were derived from blood, sampled after dendritic cell vaccination. These TCRs come from a human donor with glioblastoma. Each CDR3 is given with its conserved first and last residue. The D gene is left open where the match is weak. Size tells how often a clone was seen (once, few, many) or the class of an expanded clone, and some rows leave it out.

J gene | V gene | clone size | CDR3 length | D gene | CDR3 protein | CDR3 DNA
TRBJ2-1 | TRBV7-6 | - | 15 | TRBD2 | CASSLGLAAYNEQFF | TGTGCCAGCAGCCTCGGACTAGCGGCGTACAATGAGCAGTTCTTC
TRBJ2-3 | TRBV28 | - | 14 | TRBD1 | CASRDRAGTDTQYF | TGTGCCAGCAGGGACAGGGCCGGCACAGATACGCAGTATTTT
TRBJ1-5 | TRBV5-8 | - | 17 | - | CASSFSSGVRSNQPQHF | TGTGCCAGCAGCTTTTCTTCAGGGGTCCGAAGCAATCAGCCCCAGCATTTT
TRBJ2-7 | TRBV6-6 | once | 14 | TRBD2 | CASSQGLAWYEQYF | TGTGCCAGCAGTCAGGGACTAGCGTGGTACGAGCAGTACTTC
TRBJ2-7 | TRBV25-1 | once | 14 | TRBD1 | CASSEFRGRYEQYF | TGTGCCAGCAGTGAATTTAGGGGGCGTTACGAGCAGTACTTC
TRBJ2-5 | TRBV10-3 | once | 17 | TRBD2 | CAISESEAGGTGETQYF | TGTGCCATCAGTGAGTCAGAAGCGGGAGGGACGGGGGAGACCCAGTACTTC
TRBJ1-1 | TRBV7-8 | - | 13 | - | CASSLRQNTEAFF | TGTGCCAGCAGTCTTCGACAGAACACTGAAGCTTTCTTT
TRBJ2-7 | TRBV11-3 | - | 15 | - | CASSISAGASYEQYF | TGTGCCAGCAGTATTAGTGCAGGGGCCTCCTACGAGCAGTACTTC
TRBJ1-1 | TRBV6-5 | once | 12 | TRBD1 | CASTTGERKAFF | TGTGCCAGCACCACAGGGGAGCGTAAAGCTTTCTTT
TRBJ1-1 | TRBV5-4 | - | 14 | TRBD1 | CASSLLLATGEAFF | TGTGCCAGCAGCTTGTTGTTAGCGACAGGGGAAGCTTTCTTT
TRBJ2-7 | TRBV7-2 | - | 13 | TRBD2 | CASSLSGGYEQYF | TGTGCCAGCAGCTTGAGCGGGGGTTACGAGCAGTACTTC
TRBJ2-7 | TRBV5-5 | - | 12 | TRBD1 | CASSGTGYEQYF | TGTGCCAGCAGCGGGACAGGGTACGAGCAGTACTTC
TRBJ2-6 | TRBV27 | few | 14 | - | CASSFTQGGAVLTF | TGTGCCAGCAGTTTCACACAGGGGGGGGCCGTCCTGACTTTC
TRBJ2-1 | TRBV5-4 | - | 16 | - | CASSLVRGLPTSEQFF | TGTGCCAGCAGCCTGGTGCGGGGGCTTCCTACCAGTGAGCAGTTCTTC
TRBJ2-5 | TRBV28 | - | 14 | TRBD1 | CASSPGTGPETQYF | TGTGCCAGCAGCCCCGGGACAGGGCCAGAGACCCAGTACTTC
TRBJ1-5 | TRBV10-3 | - | 14 | - | CAISVSGGNQPQHF | TGTGCCATCAGTGTCTCAGGGGGCAATCAGCCCCAGCATTTT
TRBJ2-1 | TRBV30 | - | 15 | - | CAWSVGAGYGDEQFF | TGTGCCTGGAGTGTAGGGGCGGGATATGGGGATGAGCAGTTCTTC
TRBJ2-1 | TRBV27 | - | 15 | TRBD2 | CASSKRLAGDFEQFF | TGTGCCAGCAGTAAGAGACTAGCGGGGGATTTTGAGCAGTTCTTC
TRBJ2-2 | TRBV2 | - | 16 | - | CASSSLGGENTGELFF | TGTGCCAGTAGCTCCCTAGGTGGTGAGAACACCGGGGAGCTGTTTTTT
TRBJ2-5 | TRBV6-5 | - | 15 | TRBD1 | CASSYSTGARETQYF | TGTGCCAGCAGTTACTCGACAGGGGCGCGGGAGACCCAGTACTTC
TRBJ2-3 | TRBV28 | - | 17 | TRBD2 | CASSSGLAGEGTDTQYF | TGTGCCAGCAGTTCGGGACTAGCGGGAGAGGGCACAGATACGCAGTATTTT
TRBJ1-4 | TRBV5-4 | - | 15 | TRBD1 | CASSLTGGSGEKLFF | TGTGCCAGCAGCTTGACAGGGGGGTCTGGTGAAAAACTGTTTTTT
TRBJ2-1 | TRBV10-3 | - | 13 | TRBD2 | CAIGLAGGDEQFF | TGTGCCATCGGTCTAGCGGGAGGGGATGAGCAGTTCTTC
TRBJ2-2 | TRBV28 | - | 16 | TRBD2 | CASSPAGVKRSGELFF | TGTGCCAGCAGTCCCGCGGGGGTAAAACGGTCGGGGGAGCTGTTTTTT
TRBJ1-2 | TRBV5-1 | - | 15 | - | CASSSAGTVNYGYTF | TGCGCCAGCAGCTCTGCCGGGACTGTCAACTATGGCTACACCTTC
TRBJ1-3 | TRBV29-1 | - | 13 | TRBD1 | CSVGQGTGNTIYF | TGCAGCGTTGGACAGGGCACTGGAAACACCATATATTTT
TRBJ1-5 | TRBV6-1 | - | 13 | - | CASSGTPNQPQHF | TGTGCCAGCAGCGGGACACCAAATCAGCCCCAGCATTTT
TRBJ2-5 | TRBV5-4 | - | 16 | - | CASSLAAGVRGETQYF | TGTGCCAGCAGCTTGGCCGCGGGGGTGAGGGGGGAGACCCAGTACTTC
TRBJ2-7 | TRBV2 | - | 14 | TRBD1 | CASTTGTGWHEQYF | TGTGCCAGCACCACCGGGACAGGGTGGCACGAGCAGTACTTC
TRBJ2-5 | TRBV7-9 | - | 13 | - | CASSLDREGTQYF | TGTGCCAGCAGCTTGGACCGAGAGGGGACCCAGTACTTC
TRBJ1-2 | TRBV25-1 | - | 15 | - | CASSLGSGFFYGYTF | TGTGCCAGCAGCCTCGGGTCCGGGTTTTTCTATGGCTACACCTTC
TRBJ2-2 | TRBV4-1 | - | 17 | - | CASSQDQGISGTGELFF | TGCGCCAGCAGCCAAGATCAAGGGATCTCGGGAACCGGGGAGCTGTTTTTT
TRBJ1-6 | TRBV27 | - | 15 | TRBD1 | CASSIQQGVLSPLHF | TGTGCCAGCAGTATCCAACAGGGGGTGCTTTCACCCCTCCACTTT
TRBJ1-1 | TRBV5-1 | once | 13 | - | CASSSRVNTEAFF | TGCGCCAGCAGCTCCAGGGTGAACACTGAAGCTTTCTTT
TRBJ1-2 | TRBV9 | - | 12 | - | CASSADSFGYTF | TGTGCCAGCAGCGCTGACAGCTTTGGCTACACCTTC
TRBJ1-1 | TRBV7-9 | - | 13 | - | CASSLGGSTEAFF | TGTGCCAGCAGCTTAGGGGGCAGCACTGAAGCTTTCTTT
TRBJ1-2 | TRBV6-5 | - | 14 | - | CASSYNPGGNGYTF | TGTGCCAGCAGTTACAACCCGGGAGGGAATGGCTACACCTTC
TRBJ1-2 | TRBV20-1 | - | 9 | - | CTVNYGYTF | TGCACCGTTAACTATGGCTACACCTTC
TRBJ1-2 | TRBV29-1 | - | 13 | TRBD1 | CSVNRGPTWGYTF | TGCAGCGTCAACAGGGGCCCTACTTGGGGCTACACCTTC
TRBJ2-3 | TRBV4-2 | - | 18 | TRBD2 | CASSPALAGGPSTDTQYF | TGTGCCAGCAGCCCTGCGTTAGCGGGAGGCCCTAGCACAGATACGCAGTATTTT
TRBJ2-3 | TRBV5-1 | - | 14 | - | CASSLEEGSDTQYF | TGCGCCAGCAGCTTGGAGGAGGGCTCAGATACGCAGTATTTT
TRBJ2-6 | TRBV25-1 | - | 17 | TRBD2 | CASSEFRTSSGANVLTF | TGTGCCAGCAGTGAATTTCGGACTAGCTCTGGGGCCAACGTCCTGACTTTC
TRBJ1-4 | TRBV6-5 | few | 14 | - | CASSYDRYNEKLFF | TGTGCCAGCAGTTACGACAGGTATAATGAAAAACTGTTTTTT
TRBJ1-2 | TRBV27 | - | 13 | - | CASSFQGYYGYTF | TGTGCCAGCAGTTTTCAGGGGTACTATGGCTACACCTTC
TRBJ2-3 | TRBV20-1 | few | 11 | - | CTAPRADTQYF | TGCACCGCGCCTCGGGCAGATACGCAGTATTTT
TRBJ2-7 | TRBV29-1 | - | 13 | - | CSVVAVSSYEQYF | TGCAGCGTTGTGGCGGTTTCCTCCTACGAGCAGTACTTC
TRBJ2-7 | TRBV27 | few | 18 | TRBD2 | CASSFGTSGRATPLEQYF | TGTGCCAGCAGTTTTGGGACTAGCGGGAGGGCCACCCCACTCGAGCAGTACTTC
TRBJ2-1 | TRBV6-4 | few | 12 | TRBD2 | CASSDREGEQFF | TGTGCCAGCAGTGACAGGGAGGGTGAGCAGTTCTTC
TRBJ2-1 | TRBV19 | - | 14 | - | CASSTSDFYNEQFF | TGTGCCAGTAGTACCTCGGACTTCTACAATGAGCAGTTCTTC
TRBJ2-1 | TRBV18 | once | 14 | - | CASSPRSKYNEQFF | TGTGCCAGCTCCCCGAGGAGCAAGTACAATGAGCAGTTCTTC
TRBJ2-7 | TRBV7-2 | - | 16 | - | CASSLRGAGITYEQYF | TGTGCCAGCAGTCTCCGGGGGGCCGGAATAACCTACGAGCAGTACTTC
TRBJ2-3 | TRBV5-4 | - | 19 | TRBD2 | CASSLEATSGRGGTDTQYF | TGTGCCAGCAGCTTGGAGGCGACTAGCGGGAGGGGGGGCACAGATACGCAGTATTTT
TRBJ2-1 | TRBV7-9 | - | 14 | TRBD2 | CASSPWTSGNEQFF | TGTGCCAGCAGCCCCTGGACTAGCGGGAATGAGCAGTTCTTC
TRBJ2-7 | TRBV21-1 | - | 17 | - | CASSKNGRDRELYQQYF | TGTGCCAGCAGCAAAAACGGCCGGGACAGGGAGCTCTACCAGCAGTACTTC
TRBJ2-3 | TRBV5-4 | - | 13 | - | CASSPPSTDTQYF | TGTGCCAGCAGCCCCCCTAGCACAGATACGCAGTATTTT
TRBJ1-3 | TRBV6-5 | - | 15 | - | CASSPPDYSGNTIYF | TGTGCCAGCAGCCCCCCGGACTACTCTGGAAACACCATATATTTT
TRBJ2-7 | TRBV19 | - | 13 | - | CASSITLPYEQYF | TGTGCCAGTAGTATCACGCTACCCTACGAGCAGTACTTC
TRBJ2-1 | TRBV4-1 | - | 15 | TRBD2 | CASSLTSGSMTEQFF | TGCGCCAGCAGCCTGACTAGCGGGAGTATGACTGAGCAGTTCTTC
TRBJ2-5 | TRBV7-3 | - | 16 | TRBD2 | CASSLGASGGRETQYF | TGTGCCAGCAGCTTAGGGGCTAGCGGGGGTCGAGAGACCCAGTACTTC